Sequencing of this TCR beta chain was carried out in a study of spatial heterogeneity in lung cancer (dated by TCRdb to the late 2010s). With respect to the entire study: More beta-chain than alpha-chain transcripts were consistently detected, likely reflecting higher beta-chain transcript abundance. Nonsynonymous mutation counts, determined by whole-exome sequencing of tumor tissue, were related to TCR repertoire features. At surgery, 220 tumor regions, around 64 matched nontumor lung samples and 56 PBMC samples were TCR-sequenced for both alpha and beta chains. In the raw uncorrected reads, each unique combination of TCR and UMI appeared more than ten times on average. In non-small cell lung cancer, the study quantitatively compared TCR alpha and beta repertoires across several tumor regions, matched nontumor lung, and blood. What the research found in general, with its limitations: Ubiquitous expanded tumor TCRs were found in blood more often at tumor resection than at routine follow-up. Confirming at a functional level the hypothesis that regional TCRs recognize regional mutations was considered to require additional single-cell paired TCR alpha and beta sequencing.

Details on this clonotype: Its recognized antigen is unknown. Within one base of it there is no much larger clone, and no base qualities were kept.

For this chain, trimming is 7 bases at the V end and 3 bases at the J end, and the number of junction bases without a gene match is 9. The germline V gene encodes CDR1 MNHNY and CDR2 SVGAGI (reference sequence). The CDR3 covers 16 residues, taking in both the cysteine and the phenylalanine. The retained sequence is limited to the CDR3, 48 bases, with the frame set at the first base. Libraries were built with 5' RACE. These reads were obtained on a NextSeq 500. To allow correction of PCR and sequencing errors, the TCR library protocol tagged every TCR cDNA molecule with a unique molecular identifier. On the study's bioinformatics: Decombinator tools were used for TCR identification, UMI-based error correction and CDR3 extraction. TCRs above a frequency of 2 per 1,000, corresponding to the top 1% of the tumor frequency distribution, were defined as expanded. Rényi diversity was computed with the R vegan package after subsampling each repertoire 100 times to 5,000 TCRs. CDR3 similarity networks were built from amino acid triplet string-kernel similarity, connecting CDR3s with pairwise similarity above 0.82. TCRdb applied fastp at Q25 and MiXCR to the public reads, then kept only in-frame beta chains. Each CDR3 protein appears once, grouped with its most common genes and DNA. The V and J calls here are based on TCRdb, not the publication. Present in this sample are about 85,000 distinct CDR3 sequences, approximately 21% of which were seen just once. Jointly, the top ten make up 5% to 8% of the sample.

Explained via the paper, the time point label denotes: sample taken at primary tumor resection. For TCR sequencing, whole RNA was extracted from tumor and nontumor lung tissue, or from cryopreserved PBMC samples, and no cell sorting was done. Samples were obtained from approximately 72 patients with early-stage, untreated non-small cell lung cancer from the lung TRACERx cohort. A patient was chosen for TCR sequencing only when enough RNA was available from at least two tumor regions. The receptor was isolated from a male donor with early-stage non-small cell lung cancer. The chain was built from TRBV6-6 and TRBJ2-3; 11 bases in the middle match TRBD2. The material sequenced was PBMCs, taken at surgery. The bases read TGTGCCAGCAAGGTAGCGGGAGGGTTGGTAACAGATACGCAGTATTTT. This codes for CASKVAGGLVTDTQYF.